This record covers a single T cell receptor beta chain. Its antigen is unknown. These data come from a study of T-cell memory formation after mild COVID-19. Study-level information: In these data, TCR clusters were largely donor specific.

The authors produced TCR alpha and TCR beta cDNA libraries with sample barcodes and UMIs by 5'RACE using constant-segment primers. TCRdb itself ran the 5' RACE reads through MiXCR, one entry per CDR3 protein. The data hold over 350,000 distinct CDR3 sequences, with approximately 25% observed a single time. Whole-study results and caveats: Some responding clones appeared in pre-infection memory, suggesting cross-reactive memory joined.

Sequencing input: PBMCs or a T cell subset sorted from them (not recorded which). This sequence was found in an adult woman who had mild COVID-19 (a few samples of this study predate the infection). Cell type and time point are not known.

CDR3 nucleotide sequence: TGTGCCAGCAGTTTTTTTGCGGGGCGGACTGAAGCTTTCTTT. It is translated as CASSFFAGRTEAFF. V usage is TRBV28 and J usage is TRBJ1-1, with D maybe TRBD1 (5 bases). The CDR3 is 14 residues long. The germline V gene encodes CDR1 MDHEN and CDR2 SYDVKM. V lost 3 bases and J lost 5, with 13 bases in between.